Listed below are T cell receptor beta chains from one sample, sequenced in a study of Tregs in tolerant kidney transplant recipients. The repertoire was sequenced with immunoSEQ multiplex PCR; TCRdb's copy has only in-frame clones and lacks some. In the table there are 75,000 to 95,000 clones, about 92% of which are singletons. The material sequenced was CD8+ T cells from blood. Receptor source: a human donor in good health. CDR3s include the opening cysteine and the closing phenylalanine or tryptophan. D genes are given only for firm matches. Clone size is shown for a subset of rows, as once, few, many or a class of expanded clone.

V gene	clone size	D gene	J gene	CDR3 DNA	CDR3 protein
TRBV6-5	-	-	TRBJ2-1	TGTGCCAGCAGTTGGCTAGATGAGCAGTTCTTC	CASSWLDEQFF
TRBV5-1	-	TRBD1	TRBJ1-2	TGCGCCAGCAGCGGTATGGGACAGGGTATAGCTAACTATGGCTACACCTTC	CASSGMGQGIANYGYTF
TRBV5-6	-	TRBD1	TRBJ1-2	TGTGCCAGCAGCTTGGGGAACAGGGGATTGGGTTATTATGGCTACACCTTC	CASSLGNRGLGYYGYTF
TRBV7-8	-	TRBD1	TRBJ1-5	TGTGCCAGCAGCCCCGGGAGGGGGCATCAGCCCCAGCATTTT	CASSPGRGHQPQHF
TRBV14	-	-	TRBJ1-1	TGTGCCAGCAGCCAAGGAGGTACCCCGAACACTGAAGCTTTCTTT	CASSQGGTPNTEAFF
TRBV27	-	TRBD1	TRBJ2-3	TGTGCCAGCAGTACCAAAGACAGGGGCTTCGGCACAGATACGCAGTATTTT	CASSTKDRGFGTDTQYF
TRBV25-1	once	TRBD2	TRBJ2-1	TGTGCCAGCAGTGAATTCACCGTAGCGGGTCAGCAGTTCTTC	CASSEFTVAGQQFF
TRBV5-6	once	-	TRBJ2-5	TGTGCCAGCAGCTTCATCACTAGTGGGGAGACCCAGTACTTC	CASSFITSGETQYF
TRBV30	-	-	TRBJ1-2	TGTGCCTGGAGTGTACAAGGAGGTTGGGGGTATGGCTACACCTTC	CAWSVQGGWGYGYTF
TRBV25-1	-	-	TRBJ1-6	TGTGCCAGCAGTTGGGGCGGGGGCTCACCCCTCCACTTT	CASSWGGGSPLHF
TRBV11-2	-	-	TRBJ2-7	TGTGCCAGCAGCTTAGACGTGTCCTACGAGCAGTACTTC	CASSLDVSYEQYF
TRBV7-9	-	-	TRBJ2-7	TGTGCCAGCAGCTTAGAACTTTCCTACGAGCAGTACTTC	CASSLELSYEQYF
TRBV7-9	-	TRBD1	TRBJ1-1	TGTGCCAGCAGCGTTGCTCCACCGGGACAGGGAGACACTGAAGCTTTCTTT	CASSVAPPGQGDTEAFF
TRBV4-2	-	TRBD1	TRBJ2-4	TGTGCCAGCAGCCCAGACTCAGGGGGAAACATTCAGTACTTC	CASSPDSGGNIQYF
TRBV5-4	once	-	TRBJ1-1	TGTGCCAGCAGCCCGACGGACAGAATGAACACTGAAGCTTTCTTT	CASSPTDRMNTEAFF
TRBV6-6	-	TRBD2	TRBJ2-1	TGTGCCAGCAGTTTCCTAGCGGGAGGGTATGAGCAGTTCTTC	CASSFLAGGYEQFF
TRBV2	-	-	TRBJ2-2	TGTGCCAGCCACGATGGGGTTTTCGACACCGGGGAGCTGTTTTTT	CASHDGVFDTGELFF
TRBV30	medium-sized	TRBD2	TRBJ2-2	TGTGCCTGGAGTGTACTAGCGGGGGGGCCCGGGGAGCTGTTTTTT	CAWSVLAGGPGELFF
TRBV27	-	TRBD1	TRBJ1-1	TGTGCCAGCAGTTCCCGACAGGGAGGGGACACTGAAGCTTTCTTT	CASSSRQGGDTEAFF
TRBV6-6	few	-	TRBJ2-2	TGTGCCAGCAGTTATCTAGCGAACACCGGGGAGCTGTTTTTT	CASSYLANTGELFF
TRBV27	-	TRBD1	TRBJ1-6	TGTGCCAGCAGTTTATCCAGGACAGGGGGATCACCCCTCCACTTT	CASSLSRTGGSPLHF
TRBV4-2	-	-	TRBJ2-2	TGTGCCAGCAGCCAAGTGCAGGGGACGAACACCGGGGAGCTGTTTTTT	CASSQVQGTNTGELFF
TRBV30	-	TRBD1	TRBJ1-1	TGTGCCTGGAGTTCAGGGGGTGGCACTGAAGCTTTCTTT	CAWSSGGGTEAFF
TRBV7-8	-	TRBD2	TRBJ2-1	TGTGCCAGCAGCTTAAATTCAGGGTACAGCGGGAGCTGGGATTGGGATGAGCAGTTCTTC	CASSLNSGYSGSWDWDEQFF
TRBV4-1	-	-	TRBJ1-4	TGCGCCAGCAGCCACCCAAACCTTGAAAAACTGTTTTTT	CASSHPNLEKLFF
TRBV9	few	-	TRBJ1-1	TGTGCCAGCGGGGCGCCCCTAATGAACACTGAAGCTTTCTTT	CASGAPLMNTEAFF
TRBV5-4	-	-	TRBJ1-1	TGTGCTGTTCATACACAGAACACTGAAGCTTTCTTT	CAVHTQNTEAFF
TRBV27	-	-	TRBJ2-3	TGTGCCAGCAGTCCCAGTAGAGGGGAGAGGACAGATACGCAGTATTTT	CASSPSRGERTDTQYF
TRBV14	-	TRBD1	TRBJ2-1	TGTGCCAGCAGCCTGAATCCGACAGGGTACAATGAGCAGTTCTTC	CASSLNPTGYNEQFF
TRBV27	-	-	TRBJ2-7	TGTGCCAGCAGTTTTATATGGGCGTTCTCCTACGAGCAGTACTTC	CASSFIWAFSYEQYF
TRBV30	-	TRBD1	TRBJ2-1	TGTGCCTGGGGGACAGGGAGGTCCTACAATGAGCAGTTCTTC	CAWGTGRSYNEQFF
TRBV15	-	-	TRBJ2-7	TGTGCCACCACCTCAGGGGAGTACGAGCAGTACTTC	CATTSGEYEQYF
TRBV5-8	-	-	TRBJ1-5	TGTGCCAGCACCCTGGGACAAGGATATTTCGATCAGCCCCAGCATTTT	CASTLGQGYFDQPQHF
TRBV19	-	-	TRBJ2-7	TGTGCCAGTAGCCCCTCGGCCGAAGGGTCCCTAAAGGACTACGAGCAGTACTTC	CASSPSAEGSLKDYEQYF
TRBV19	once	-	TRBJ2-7	TGTGCCAGTAGTATCTCTCTCGAGGGAACCTACGAGCAGTACTTC	CASSISLEGTYEQYF
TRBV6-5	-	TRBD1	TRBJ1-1	TGTGCCAGCAGTTACTCTGGGTGGACAGGGGGCACTGAAGCTTTCTTT	CASSYSGWTGGTEAFF
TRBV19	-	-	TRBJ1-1	TGTGCCAGTAAACAGGGAGGCACTGAAGCTTTCTTT	CASKQGGTEAFF
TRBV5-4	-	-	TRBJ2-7	TGTGCCAGCAGCTCAGAAGACCATAAGGCCTACGAGCAGTACTTC	CASSSEDHKAYEQYF
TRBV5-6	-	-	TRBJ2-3	TGTGCCAGCAGCCCGTCTAGCACAGATACGCAGTATTTT	CASSPSSTDTQYF
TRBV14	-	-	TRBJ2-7	TGTGCCAGCAGCCTCACATACGAGCAGTACTTC	CASSLTYEQYF
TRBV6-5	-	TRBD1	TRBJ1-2	TGTGCCAGCAGTATACAGGGGAAGGACTATGGCTACACCTTC	CASSIQGKDYGYTF
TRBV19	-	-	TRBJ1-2	TGTGCCAGTAGTATAGACCCCCCAGTCTACTATGGCTACACCTTC	CASSIDPPVYYGYTF
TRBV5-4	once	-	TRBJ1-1	TGTGCCAGCAGCCGAACAGAACTAAACACTGAAGCTTTCTTT	CASSRTELNTEAFF
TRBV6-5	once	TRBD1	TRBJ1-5	TGTGCCAGCAGGAGACAGGGTGGCAATCAGCCCCAGCATTTT	CASRRQGGNQPQHF
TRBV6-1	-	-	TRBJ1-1	TGTGCCAGCAGTGGCCGGTTTAGGGTGAACACTGAAGCTTTCTTT	CASSGRFRVNTEAFF
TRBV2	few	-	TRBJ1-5	TGTGCCAGCAGTGAAGAGATACGGACCTTAAACTTAGCCCAGCATTTT	CASSEEIRTLNLAQHF
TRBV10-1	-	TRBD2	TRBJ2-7	TGCGCCAGCAGTGAACTAGCGGCTTACGAGCAGTACTTC	CASSELAAYEQYF
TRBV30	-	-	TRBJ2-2	TGTGCCTGGAGTGTGGTGCTCTGGCGAACCGGGGAGCTGTTTTTT	CAWSVVLWRTGELFF
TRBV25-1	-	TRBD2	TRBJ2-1	TGTGCCAGCAGTGAACTAGCGGGAGTTTCGTCAAATGAGCAGTTCTTC	CASSELAGVSSNEQFF
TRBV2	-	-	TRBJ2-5	TGTGCCAGCAGTGACGCCCCGAGTCCTGGGGAGACCCAGTACTTC	CASSDAPSPGETQYF
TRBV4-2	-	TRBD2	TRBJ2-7	TGTGCCAGCAGCCAAGAACTAGCGGGAGCCTACGAGCAGTACTTC	CASSQELAGAYEQYF
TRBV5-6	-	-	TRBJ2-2	TGTGCCAGCAGCTTTCGAATTCCCAGGGTCGTCACGAACACCGGGGAGCTGTTTTTT	CASSFRIPRVVTNTGELFF